This passage covers 9 T cell receptor beta chains from one sample sequenced in a study of blood T cell repertoires in COVID-19. This table comes from immunoSEQ multiplex PCR, and its TCRdb copy is limited to in-frame clones, with some not included. The repertoire includes nearly 300,000 clones, approximately 84% of them detected once, and 1.4% to 1.5% sits in the top ten. The sequenced sample was peripheral blood. These receptors all come from a human donor with COVID-19, enrolled during active disease. The donor label of this sample is uncertain.

The gene calls are TRBV2 and TRBJ2-3; D is undetermined. This CDR3 has 14 residues. In germline, CDR1 is SNHLY, CDR2 FYNNEI. The ends were cut back, 7 bases at V and 0 bases at J, with 11 bases in the middle. CDR3: CASKDQVSTDTQYF. In DNA form, the CDR3 reads TGTGCCAGCAAGGATCAGGTTAGCACAGATACGCAGTATTTT.

This clone came up once. The chain has TRBV7-8 and TRBJ1-1; D uncertain. Trimming took off 1 base at V and 3 bases at J, with 12 bases between the two ends. CDR1 SGHVS and CDR2 FQNEAQ come from the germline V gene. The CDR3 extends over 15 amino acids. CDR3 nucleotides: TGTGCCAGCAGCTTAGACGAGGGTCCCGACACTGAAGCTTTCTTT. Translated, it gives CASSLDEGPDTEAFF.

The chain carries TRBV5-8 and TRBJ1-2; 11 bases are shared with TRBD1. The germline CDR1 and CDR2 sequences are SGHTS and YDEGEE. The CDR3 consists of 14 residues. V was pared by 3 bases and J by 8 bases, with 6 bases of the junction left unmatched. The CDR3 is CASSYGQGAGGYTF. In nucleotides, the CDR3 is TGTGCCAGCAGCTACGGACAGGGGGCAGGAGGCTACACCTTC.

The chain is built from TRBV6-1 and TRBJ1-5; no reliable D call. Deletions cut 2 bases from V and 7 bases from J, with 6 bases between. The germline gives CDR1 MNHNS, CDR2 SASEGT. The CDR3 has 12 amino acids. The CDR3 protein is CASSEMLQPQHF. In nucleotides, the CDR3 is TGTGCCAGCAGTGAAATGTTACAGCCCCAGCATTTT.

This rearrangement joins TRBV7-9 to TRBJ2-1, with TRBD1 matching over 7 bases. CDR3 length: 15 amino acids. V was pared by 2 bases and J by 12 bases, with 13 bases of the junction left unmatched. Germline V gene lookup returns CDR1 SEHNR and CDR2 FQNEAQ (reference sequence). In nucleotides, the CDR3 is TGTGCCAGCAGCTTAACAGGGGACCCCCAAGGGGTGCAGTTCTTC. The encoded protein is CASSLTGDPQGVQFF.

The CDR3 spells CASTLSQGGETQYF. The CDR3 DNA is TGTGCCAGCACCCTCTCTCAGGGGGGAGAGACCCAGTACTTC. The rearrangement uses TRBV28 and TRBJ2-5; D might be TRBD1 (7 bases). Germline V gene sequence: CDR1 MDHEN, CDR2 SYDVKM. CDR3 size: 14 residues. Trimming pared 7 bases from V and 4 bases from J, leaving 16 bases between.

The chain is built from TRBV29-1 and TRBJ1-1; D is ambiguous. Trimming pared 1 base from V and 3 bases from J, leaving 9 bases between. This CDR3 is built from 13 residues. Germline V lookup: CDR1 SQVTM, CDR2 ANQGSEA. The CDR3 reads CSVEGAGDTEAFF. CDR3 nucleotides: TGCAGCGTTGAAGGGGCCGGGGACACTGAAGCTTTCTTT.

V gene TRBV29-1 combines with J gene TRBJ1-2; the D is unclear. This CDR3 has 15 residues. Trimming removed 0 bases from V and 5 bases from J, with 16 bases in between. Germline V CDR1 and CDR2: SQVTM, ANQGSEA. CDR3 amino acids: CSVEDTGIPGYGYTF. The CDR3 DNA sequence: TGCAGCGTTGAAGATACGGGGATTCCCGGGTATGGCTACACCTTC.

This chain connects TRBV7-2 to TRBJ2-1, with TRBD2 matching 7 bases. The germline V gene has CDR1 SGHTA and CDR2 FQGNSA. With V trimmed by 7 bases and J by 0 bases, 12 bases remained unmatched. The CDR3 is made up of 17 amino acids. The CDR3 nucleotides read TGTGCCAGCAACAACGGGGGTAGCGGGCGCTCCTACAATGAGCAGTTCTTC. This gives the protein CASNNGGSGRSYNEQFF.